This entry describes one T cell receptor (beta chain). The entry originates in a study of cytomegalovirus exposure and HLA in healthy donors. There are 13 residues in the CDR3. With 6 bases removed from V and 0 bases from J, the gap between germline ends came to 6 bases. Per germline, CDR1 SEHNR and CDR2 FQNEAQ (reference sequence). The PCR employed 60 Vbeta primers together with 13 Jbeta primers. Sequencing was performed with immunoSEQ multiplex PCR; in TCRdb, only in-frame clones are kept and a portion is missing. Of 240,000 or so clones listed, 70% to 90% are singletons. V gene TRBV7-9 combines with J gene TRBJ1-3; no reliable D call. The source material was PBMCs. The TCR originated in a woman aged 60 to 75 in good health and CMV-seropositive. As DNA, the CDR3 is TGTGCCAGCAGGGAGGGCTCTGGAAACACCATATATTTT. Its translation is CASREGSGNTIYF.